The present entry profiles one T cell receptor (beta chain) with its context. Antigen unknown. This sample is part of a study of Graves' ophthalmopathy and Graves' hyperthyroidism. Study-level information: Upon initial diagnosis and before any treatment, peripheral blood was collected.

General study findings and limits: Most expanded clonotypes in thyroid above 0.001 frequency also showed up in blood.

The study excluded patients with other autoimmune diseases, uncontrolled infections, pregnancy or lactation. Sampling around 9.8 ml of fresh peripheral blood provided the PBMCs. From RNA, the CDR3 regions of TCR beta chains were amplified and sequenced. Following a first-round RT-PCR that used HTBI primers, a second-round multiplex PCR was carried out. TCRdb fed the multiplex PCR reads into MiXCR, producing one record per CDR3 protein. The repertoire holds approximately 460,000 distinct CDR3 sequences, with 13% to 15% as singletons. The clonotype was recovered from a woman aged 25 to 39 with Graves' ophthalmopathy. What was sequenced was blood.

As DNA, the CDR3 is TGCAGCGTTGAAGAACCCAAACTAGCCAAAAACATTCAGTACTTC. Its translation is CSVEEPKLAKNIQYF. This sequence joins TRBV29-1 and TRBJ2-4; D gene ambiguous. This CDR3 region has 15 residues. CDR1 is SQVTM and CDR2 is ANQGSEA in the germline V gene. Deletions cut 0 bases from V and 0 bases from J, with 9 bases between.